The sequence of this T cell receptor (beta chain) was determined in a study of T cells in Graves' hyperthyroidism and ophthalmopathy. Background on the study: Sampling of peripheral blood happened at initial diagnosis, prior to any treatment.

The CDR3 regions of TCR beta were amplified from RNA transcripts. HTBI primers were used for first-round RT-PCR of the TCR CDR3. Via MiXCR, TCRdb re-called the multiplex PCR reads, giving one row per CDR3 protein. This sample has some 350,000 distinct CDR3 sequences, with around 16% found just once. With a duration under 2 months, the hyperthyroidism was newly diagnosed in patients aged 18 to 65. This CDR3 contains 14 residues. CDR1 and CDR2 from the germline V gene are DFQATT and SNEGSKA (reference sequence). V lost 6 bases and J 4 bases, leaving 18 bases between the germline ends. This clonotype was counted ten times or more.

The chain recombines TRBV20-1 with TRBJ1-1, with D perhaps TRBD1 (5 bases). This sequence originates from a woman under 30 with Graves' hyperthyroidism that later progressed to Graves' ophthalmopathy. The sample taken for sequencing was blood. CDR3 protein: CSAGLGVGTTEAFF. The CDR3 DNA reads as TGCAGTGCGGGACTGGGGGTTGGGACCACTGAAGCTTTCTTT.